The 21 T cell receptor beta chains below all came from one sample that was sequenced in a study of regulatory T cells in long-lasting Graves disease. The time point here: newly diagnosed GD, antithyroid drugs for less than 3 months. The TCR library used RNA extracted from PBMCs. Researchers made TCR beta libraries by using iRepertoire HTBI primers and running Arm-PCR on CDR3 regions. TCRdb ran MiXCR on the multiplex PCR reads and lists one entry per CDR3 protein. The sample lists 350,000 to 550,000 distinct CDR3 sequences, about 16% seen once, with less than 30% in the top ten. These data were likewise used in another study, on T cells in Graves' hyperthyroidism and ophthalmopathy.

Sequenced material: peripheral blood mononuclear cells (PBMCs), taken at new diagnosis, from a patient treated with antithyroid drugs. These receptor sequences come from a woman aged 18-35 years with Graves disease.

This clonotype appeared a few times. Here the CDR3 DNA reads TGCGCCAGCAGCCGGGAACAGGGGAATGCTTTCTTT. It translates to CASSREQGNAFF. This chain links TRBV4-1 with TRBJ1-1; 7 bases agree with TRBD1. V lost 4 bases and J lost 11; bases outside the gene matches: 7. The germline V gene encodes CDR1 MGHRA and CDR2 YSYEKL. This CDR3 has 12 amino acids.

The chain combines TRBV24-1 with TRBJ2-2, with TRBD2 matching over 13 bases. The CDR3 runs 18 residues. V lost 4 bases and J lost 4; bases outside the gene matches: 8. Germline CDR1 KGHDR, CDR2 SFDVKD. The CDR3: CATSDRLAGGMGTGELFF. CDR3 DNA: TGTGCCACCAGTGACCGACTAGCGGGAGGCATGGGCACCGGGGAGCTGTTTTTT.

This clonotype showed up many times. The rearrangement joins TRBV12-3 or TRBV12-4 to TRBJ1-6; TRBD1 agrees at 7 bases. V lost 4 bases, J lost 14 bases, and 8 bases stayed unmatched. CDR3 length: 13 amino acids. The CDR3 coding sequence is TGTGCCAGCAGTTCCGCACAGGGGATGGCCCTCCACTTT. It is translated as CASSSAQGMALHF.

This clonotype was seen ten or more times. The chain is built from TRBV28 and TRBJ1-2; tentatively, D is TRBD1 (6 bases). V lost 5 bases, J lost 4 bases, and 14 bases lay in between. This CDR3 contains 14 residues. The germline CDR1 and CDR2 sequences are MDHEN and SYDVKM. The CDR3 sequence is CASSSYGGSYGYTF. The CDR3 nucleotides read TGTGCCAGCAGTAGCTATGGGGGCTCCTATGGCTACACCTTC.

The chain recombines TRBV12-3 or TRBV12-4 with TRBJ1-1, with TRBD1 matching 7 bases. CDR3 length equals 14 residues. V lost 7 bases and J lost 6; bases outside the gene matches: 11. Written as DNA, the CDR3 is TGTGCCAGCAAACTCAAGGGGGCTTCTCCTGAAGCTTTCTTT. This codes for CASKLKGASPEAFF.

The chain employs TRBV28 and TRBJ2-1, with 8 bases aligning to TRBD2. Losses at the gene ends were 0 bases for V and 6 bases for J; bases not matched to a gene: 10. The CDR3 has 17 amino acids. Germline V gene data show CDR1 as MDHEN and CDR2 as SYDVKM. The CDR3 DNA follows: TGTGCCAGCAGTTTATGGACCGGGACTAGAACCCCCAATGAGCAGTTCTTC. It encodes CASSLWTGTRTPNEQFF. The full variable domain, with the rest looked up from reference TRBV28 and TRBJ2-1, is DVKVTQSSRYLVKRTGEKVFLECVQDMDHENMFWYRQDPGLGLRLIYFSYDVKMKEKGDIPEGYSVSREKKERFSLILESASTNQTSMYLCASSLWTGTRTPNEQFFGPGTRLTVL.

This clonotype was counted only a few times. This chain's CDR3 is CSAEGGGQTQYF. As DNA, the CDR3 is TGCAGTGCTGAGGGGGGAGGACAGACCCAGTACTTC. The chain recombines TRBV20-1 with TRBJ2-5, with D possibly called TRBD1 or TRBD2 (6 bases each). Trimming cost V 5 bases and J 6 bases, with 13 bases left between them. CDR1 and CDR2 (germline): DFQATT, SNEGSKA (reference sequence). The CDR3 totals 12 residues.

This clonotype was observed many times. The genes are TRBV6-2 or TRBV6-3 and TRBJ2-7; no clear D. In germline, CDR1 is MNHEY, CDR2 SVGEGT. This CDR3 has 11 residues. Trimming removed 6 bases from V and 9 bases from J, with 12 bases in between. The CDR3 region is CASSPMMRQYF. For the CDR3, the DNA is TGTGCCAGCAGCCCCATGATGCGGCAGTACTTC.

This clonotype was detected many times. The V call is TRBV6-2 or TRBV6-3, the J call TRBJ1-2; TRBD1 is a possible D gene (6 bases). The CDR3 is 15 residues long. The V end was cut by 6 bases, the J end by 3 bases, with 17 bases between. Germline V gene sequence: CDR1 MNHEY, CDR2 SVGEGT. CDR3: CASRLTGWADYGYTF. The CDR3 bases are TGTGCCAGCAGGCTAACAGGGTGGGCTGACTATGGCTACACCTTC.

The CDR3 DNA follows: TGTGCCAGCAGTGAATCTATCTCCATATACACTGAAGCTTTCTTT. As protein: CASSESISIYTEAFF. The genes are TRBV6-1 and TRBJ1-1; D unclear. V lost 2 bases and J 3 bases, leaving 13 bases between the germline ends. In germline, CDR1 is MNHNS, CDR2 SASEGT. This CDR3 is built from 15 residues.

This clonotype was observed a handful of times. The CDR3 loop reads CASSILANSGELFF. CDR3 in DNA: TGTGCCAGTAGTATTCTTGCTAATTCCGGGGAGCTGTTTTTT. This chain connects TRBV19 to TRBJ2-2; D is undetermined. The CDR3 runs 14 residues. Trimming cost V 3 bases and J 6 bases, with 11 bases left between them. Germline CDR1 is LNHDA and CDR2 is SQIVND (reference sequence). Full variable domain (outside the CDR3, taken from reference TRBV19 and TRBJ2-2): DGGITQSPKYLFRKEGQNVTLSCEQNLNHDAMYWYRQDPGQGLRLIYYSQIVNDFQKGDIAEGYSVSREKKESFPLTVTSAQKNPTAFYLCASSILANSGELFFGEGSRLTVL.

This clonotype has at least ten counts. The CDR3: CSVAGTLNTEAFF. The CDR3 bases are TGCAGCGTTGCGGGCACGTTGAACACTGAAGCTTTCTTT. V gene TRBV29-1 combines with J gene TRBJ1-1; D remains ambiguous. The V end lost 4 bases, the J end lost 0 bases, and 9 bases lay between the germline ends. Germline lookup yields CDR1 SQVTM and CDR2 ANQGSEA. CDR3 length equals 13 residues. Filled out from reference TRBV29-1 and TRBJ1-1, the complete variable domain reads SAVISQKPSRDICQRGTSLTIQCQVDSQVTMMFWYRQQPGQSLTLIATANQGSEATYESGFVIDKFPISRPNLTFSTLTVSNMSPEDSSIYLCSVAGTLNTEAFFGQGTRLTVV.

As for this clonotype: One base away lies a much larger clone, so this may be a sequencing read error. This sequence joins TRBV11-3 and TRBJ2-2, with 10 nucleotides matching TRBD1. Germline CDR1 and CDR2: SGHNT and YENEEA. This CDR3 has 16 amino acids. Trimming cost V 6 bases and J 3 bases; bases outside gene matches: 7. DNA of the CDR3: TGTGCCAGCAGATCGGGACAGGGGACGCACACCGGGGAGCTGTTTTTT. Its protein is CASRSGQGTHTGELFF.

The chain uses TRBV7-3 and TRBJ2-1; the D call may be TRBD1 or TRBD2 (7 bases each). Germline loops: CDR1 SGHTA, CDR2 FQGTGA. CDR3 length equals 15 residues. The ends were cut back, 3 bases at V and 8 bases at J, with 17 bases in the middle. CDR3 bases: TGTGCCAGCAGCTTTTCGCGACAGGGAGGGGATGAGCAGTTCTTC. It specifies CASSFSRQGGDEQFF.

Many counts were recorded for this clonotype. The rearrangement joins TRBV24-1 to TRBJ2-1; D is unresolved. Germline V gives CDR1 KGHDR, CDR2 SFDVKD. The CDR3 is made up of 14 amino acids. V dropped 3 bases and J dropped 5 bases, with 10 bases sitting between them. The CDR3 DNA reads TGTGCCACCAGTGATCACGGACGCAACAATGAGCAGTTCTTC. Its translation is CATSDHGRNNEQFF.

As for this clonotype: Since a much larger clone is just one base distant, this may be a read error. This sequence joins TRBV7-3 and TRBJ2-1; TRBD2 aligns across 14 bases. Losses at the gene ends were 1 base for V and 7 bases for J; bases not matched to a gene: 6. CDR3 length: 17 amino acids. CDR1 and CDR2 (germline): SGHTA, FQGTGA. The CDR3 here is CASSLKGTSGRGNEQFF. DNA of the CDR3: TGTGCCAGCAGCTTAAAGGGGACTAGCGGGAGAGGGAATGAGCAGTTCTTC.

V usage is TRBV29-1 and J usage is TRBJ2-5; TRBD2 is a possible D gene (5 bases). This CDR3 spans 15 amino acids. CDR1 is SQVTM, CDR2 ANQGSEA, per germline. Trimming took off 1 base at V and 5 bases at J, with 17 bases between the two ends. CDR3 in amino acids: CSVEVSGSLPETQYF. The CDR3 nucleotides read TGCAGCGTTGAAGTTTCGGGGTCTTTACCGGAGACCCAGTACTTC.

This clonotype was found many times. Written as DNA, the CDR3 is TGTGCCAGCAGTTTGTGGCAGTCACCCCTCCACTTT. It specifies CASSLWQSPLHF. This chain links TRBV12-3 or TRBV12-4 with TRBJ1-6; no clear D. Trimming took off 3 bases at V and 10 bases at J, with 7 bases between the two ends. The CDR3 sequence is 12 residues long.

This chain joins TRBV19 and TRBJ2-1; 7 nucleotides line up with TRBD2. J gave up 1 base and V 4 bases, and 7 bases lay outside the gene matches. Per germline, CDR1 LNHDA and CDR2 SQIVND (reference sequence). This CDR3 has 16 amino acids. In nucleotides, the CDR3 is TGTGCCAGTAGTAGGGGCAAGCGGGAATCCTACAATGAGCAGTTCTTC. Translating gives CASSRGKRESYNEQFF. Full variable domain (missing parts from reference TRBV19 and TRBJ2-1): DGGITQSPKYLFRKEGQNVTLSCEQNLNHDAMYWYRQDPGQGLRLIYYSQIVNDFQKGDIAEGYSVSREKKESFPLTVTSAQKNPTAFYLCASSRGKRESYNEQFFGPGTRLTVL.

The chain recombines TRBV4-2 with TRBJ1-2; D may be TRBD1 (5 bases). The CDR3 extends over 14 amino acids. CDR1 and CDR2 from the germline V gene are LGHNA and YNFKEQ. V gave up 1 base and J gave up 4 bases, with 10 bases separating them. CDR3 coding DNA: TGTGCCAGCAGCCAAGGCAGGGAAGTCTATGGCTACACCTTC. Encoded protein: CASSQGREVYGYTF.

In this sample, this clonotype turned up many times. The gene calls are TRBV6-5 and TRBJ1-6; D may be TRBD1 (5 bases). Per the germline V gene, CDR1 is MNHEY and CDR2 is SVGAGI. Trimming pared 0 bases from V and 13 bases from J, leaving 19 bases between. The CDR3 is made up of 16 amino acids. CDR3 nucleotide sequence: TGTGCCAGCAGTTACTCCGGGACTCACACGCTGGATCCCCTCCACTTT. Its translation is CASSYSGTHTLDPLHF.